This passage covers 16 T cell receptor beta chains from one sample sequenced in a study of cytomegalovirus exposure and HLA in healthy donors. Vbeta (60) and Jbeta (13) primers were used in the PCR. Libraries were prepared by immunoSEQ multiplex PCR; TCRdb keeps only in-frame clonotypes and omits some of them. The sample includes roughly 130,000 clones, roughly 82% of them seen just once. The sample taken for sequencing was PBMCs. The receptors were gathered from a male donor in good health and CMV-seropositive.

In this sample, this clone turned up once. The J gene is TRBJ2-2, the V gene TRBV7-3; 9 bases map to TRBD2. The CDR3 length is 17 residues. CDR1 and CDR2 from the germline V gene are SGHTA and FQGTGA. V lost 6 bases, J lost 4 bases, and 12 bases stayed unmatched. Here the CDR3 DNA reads TGTGCCAGCAGTTACCCGGCGGGACTAGCTACCACCGGGGAGCTGTTTTTT. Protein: CASSYPAGLATTGELFF.

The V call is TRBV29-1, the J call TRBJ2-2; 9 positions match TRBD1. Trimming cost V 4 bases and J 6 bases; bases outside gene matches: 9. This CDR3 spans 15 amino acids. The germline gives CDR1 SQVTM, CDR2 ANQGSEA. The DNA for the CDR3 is TGCAGCGTTGTTTTGACAGGGGGTAAGGCCGGGGAGCTGTTTTTT. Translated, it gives CSVVLTGGKAGELFF.

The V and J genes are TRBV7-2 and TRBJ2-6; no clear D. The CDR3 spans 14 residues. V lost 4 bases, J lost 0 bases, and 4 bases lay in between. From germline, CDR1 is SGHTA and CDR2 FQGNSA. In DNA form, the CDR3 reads TGTGCCAGCAGCTCTCGCTCTGGGGCCAACGTCCTGACTTTC. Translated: CASSSRSGANVLTF.

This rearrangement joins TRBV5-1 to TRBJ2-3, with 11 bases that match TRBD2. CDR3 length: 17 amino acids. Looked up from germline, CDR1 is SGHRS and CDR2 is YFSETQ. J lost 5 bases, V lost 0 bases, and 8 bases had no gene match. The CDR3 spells CASSLALAGGGEDTQYF. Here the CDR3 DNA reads TGCGCCAGCAGCTTGGCCCTAGCGGGAGGAGGAGAAGATACGCAGTATTTT.

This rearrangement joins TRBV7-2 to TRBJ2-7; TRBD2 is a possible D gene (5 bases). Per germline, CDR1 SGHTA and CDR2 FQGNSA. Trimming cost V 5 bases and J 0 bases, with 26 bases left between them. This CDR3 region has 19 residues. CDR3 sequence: CASSPVPLGRVGASYEQYF. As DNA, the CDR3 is TGTGCCAGCAGCCCCGTTCCTCTAGGGCGGGTTGGAGCCTCCTACGAGCAGTACTTC.

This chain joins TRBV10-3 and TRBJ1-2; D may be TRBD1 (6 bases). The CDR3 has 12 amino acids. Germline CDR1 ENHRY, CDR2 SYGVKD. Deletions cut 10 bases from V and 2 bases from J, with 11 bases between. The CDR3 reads CATGTTNYGYTF. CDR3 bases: TGTGCCACCGGGACAACGAACTATGGCTACACCTTC.

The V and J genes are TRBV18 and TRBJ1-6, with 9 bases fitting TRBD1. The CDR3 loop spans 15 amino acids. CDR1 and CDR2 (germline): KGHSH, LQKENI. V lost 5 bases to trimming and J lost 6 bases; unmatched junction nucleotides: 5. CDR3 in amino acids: CASSTGQGSNSPLHF. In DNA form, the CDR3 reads TGTGCCAGCTCAACCGGACAGGGGAGTAATTCACCCCTCCACTTT.

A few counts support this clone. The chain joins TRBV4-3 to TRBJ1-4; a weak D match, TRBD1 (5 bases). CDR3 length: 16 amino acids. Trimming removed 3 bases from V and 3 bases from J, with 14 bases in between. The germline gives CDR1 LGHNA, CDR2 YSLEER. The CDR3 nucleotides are TGCGCCAGCAGCCAGGAAAACCGGGGGTCTAATGAAAAACTGTTTTTT. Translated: CASSQENRGSNEKLFF.

CDR3 DNA: TGTGCCAGCAGCTTAACGGTGGGAGGGCTAGATACGCAGTATTTT. It yields the protein CASSLTVGGLDTQYF. This chain uses TRBV7-3 with TRBJ2-3; TRBD2 matches 7 bases. Germline V lookup: CDR1 SGHTA, CDR2 FQGTGA. There are 15 residues in the CDR3. With 0 bases clipped from V and 5 bases from J, the junction kept 5 bases outside the gene matches. Together with reference TRBV7-3 and TRBJ2-3, the CDR3 gives the full variable domain: GAGVSQTPSNKVTEKGKYVELRCDPISGHTALYWYRQSLGQGPEFLIYFQGTGAADDSGLPNDRFFAVRPEGSVSTLKIQRTERGDSAVYLCASSLTVGGLDTQYFGPGTRLTVL.

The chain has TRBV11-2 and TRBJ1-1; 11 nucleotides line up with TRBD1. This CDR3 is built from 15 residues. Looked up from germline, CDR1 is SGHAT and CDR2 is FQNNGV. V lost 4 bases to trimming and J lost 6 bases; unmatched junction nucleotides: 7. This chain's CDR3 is CASSSRTGGYAEAFF. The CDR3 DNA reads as TGTGCCAGCAGCTCAAGGACAGGGGGCTACGCTGAAGCTTTCTTT.

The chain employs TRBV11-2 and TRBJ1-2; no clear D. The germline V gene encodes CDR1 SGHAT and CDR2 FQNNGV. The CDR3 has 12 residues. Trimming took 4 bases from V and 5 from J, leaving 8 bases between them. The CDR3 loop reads CASSSERYGYTF. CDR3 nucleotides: TGTGCCAGCAGCTCCGAACGGTATGGCTACACCTTC.

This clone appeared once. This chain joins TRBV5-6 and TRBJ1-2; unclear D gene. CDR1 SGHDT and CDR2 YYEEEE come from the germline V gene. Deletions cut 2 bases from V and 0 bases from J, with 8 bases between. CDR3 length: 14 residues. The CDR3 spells CASSFGSSNYGYTF. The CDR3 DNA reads TGTGCCAGCAGCTTCGGGTCGTCTAACTATGGCTACACCTTC.

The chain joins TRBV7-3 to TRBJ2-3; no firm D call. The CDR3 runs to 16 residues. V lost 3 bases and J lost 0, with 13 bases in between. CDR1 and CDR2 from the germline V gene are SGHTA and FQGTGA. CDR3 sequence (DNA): TGTGCCAGCAGCTTTGGTCCCCGCGCTAGCACAGATACGCAGTATTTT. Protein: CASSFGPRASTDTQYF.

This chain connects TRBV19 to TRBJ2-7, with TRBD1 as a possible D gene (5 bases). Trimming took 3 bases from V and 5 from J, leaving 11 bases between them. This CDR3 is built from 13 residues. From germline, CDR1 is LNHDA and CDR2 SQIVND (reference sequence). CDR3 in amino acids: CASSIAGINEQYF. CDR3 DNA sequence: TGTGCCAGTAGTATCGCAGGGATCAACGAGCAGTACTTC.

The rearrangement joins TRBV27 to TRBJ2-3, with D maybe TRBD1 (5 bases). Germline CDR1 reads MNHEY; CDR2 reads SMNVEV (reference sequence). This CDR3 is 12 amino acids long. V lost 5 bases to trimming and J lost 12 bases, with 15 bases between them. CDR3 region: CASSPLTVPQYF. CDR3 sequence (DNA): TGTGCCAGCAGTCCATTGACAGTCCCACAGTATTTT.

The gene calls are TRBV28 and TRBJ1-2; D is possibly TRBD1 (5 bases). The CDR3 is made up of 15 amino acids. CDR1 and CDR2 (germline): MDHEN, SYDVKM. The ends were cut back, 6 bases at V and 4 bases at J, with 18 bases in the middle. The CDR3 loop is CASSRGQGGGYGYTF. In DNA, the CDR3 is TGTGCCAGCAGCCGCGGCCAGGGCGGCGGCTATGGCTACACCTTC.